This T cell receptor (beta chain) was sequenced in a study of shared clonotypes between healthy human individuals. Findings of the study overall: Among donors, sharing of clonotypes was expected to be affected by sequencing depth. Unshared clonotypes carried lower generation probabilities than those common to all four donors.

About this clone itself: The antigen remains undetermined.

The authors loaded around 190 ng DNA, about 30,000 T cell genomes, into sorted-subset replicate PCRs. The data were produced by immunoSEQ multiplex PCR, yet TCRdb's version contains in-frame clones alone and is incomplete. This table has more than 850,000 clones, around 82% appearing once. The CDR3 consists of 14 residues. Losses at the gene ends were 5 bases for V and 5 bases for J; bases not matched to a gene: 7. Germline lookup yields CDR1 LNHDA and CDR2 SQIVND (reference sequence). The chain joins TRBV19 to TRBJ2-5; TRBD1 matches at 8 bases. Input material: memory CD4+ T cells from PBMCs. Subset meaning: CD45RA-negative fraction. The clonotype originates from a young man in good health. Some clones in this sample may be carry-over from other donors' samples. The CDR3 nucleotides are TGTGCCAGTAGTCTTGGACAGGGCGCTGAGACCCAGTACTTC. Protein: CASSLGQGAETQYF.